The rows below give T cell receptor beta chains drawn from one sample of a study of beta chain features in type 1 diabetes. Measured with immunoSEQ multiplex PCR; TCRdb has only the in-frame clones, and not every one. The data show a few hundred thousand clones, with approximately 20% seen just once and less than 0.03% held by the top ten. The sample taken for sequencing was naive CD4+ T cells from blood. The origin of the receptors is a woman aged 35 to 49 with type 1 diabetes. Both conserved end residues are trimmed from each CDR3.

>TRBV9|TRBJ1-6
ASSVGESYNSPLH
>TRBV25-1|TRBJ1-1
ASSADFPKAEAF
>TRBV14|TRBJ2-7
ASSSGTSGGPLYEQY
>TRBV5-1|TRBJ1-2
ASSLTGGDGYT
>TRBV28|TRBJ2-5
ATQGRETQY
>TRBV4-1|TRBJ1-5
ASSAAFQGWEPQH
>TRBV25-1|TRBJ2-3
ASNSGGAVDTQY
>TRBV19|TRBJ2-1
ASSMGLSSYNEQF
>TRBV9|TRBJ2-3
ASSVGVLDIASTDTQY
>TRBV6-5|TRBJ2-7
ASSSGHPEQY
>TRBV5-4|TRBJ2-7
ASSIGTSNYEQY
>TRBV4-3|TRBJ2-7
ASSQVEFAYEQY